This TCR beta chain was recovered during a study of CD8 T cells in ankylosing spondylitis. General observations from the study: Some of the motif variants had earlier been found in reactive arthritis patients' fluid and blood. A TCR beta motif of under ten highly homologous variants seemed to mark ankylosing spondylitis blood. Researchers report that disease-linked clones proved CD8+ and relatively rare in peripheral blood. Researchers reportedly found disease-linked clones significantly enriched in matched ankylosing spondylitis synovial fluid.

Trimming cost V 4 bases and J 5 bases, with 14 bases left between them. In germline, CDR1 is SNHLY, CDR2 FYNNEI. This CDR3 contains 14 residues. As for this clonotype: The antigen remains undetermined.

It was by quantitative 5'-RACE with molecular barcodes that TCR beta libraries were made. TCRdb used MiXCR to reprocess the 5' RACE reads, holding one entry per CDR3 protein. The sample records approximately 400,000 distinct CDR3 sequences, roughly a sixth being singletons. Specimen: blood, either unsorted or a sorted T cell fraction (not recorded which). The chain has TRBV2 and TRBJ2-5; weak D call: TRBD1 (6 bases). This clonotype was obtained from a male donor with ankylosing spondylitis. The CDR3 sequence is CASSGQGLGETQYF. Written as DNA, the CDR3 is TGTGCCAGCAGTGGGCAGGGGCTTGGGGAGACCCAGTACTTC. The whole variable domain, remainder taken from reference TRBV2 and TRBJ2-5, is EPEVTQTPSHQVTQMGQEVILRCVPISNHLYFYWYRQILGQKVEFLVSFYNNEISEKSEIFDDQFSVERPDGSNFTLKIRSTKLEDSAMYFCASSGQGLGETQYFGPGTRLLVL.